These 21 T cell receptor beta chains came from one sample sequenced in a study of T-cell memory formation after mild COVID-19. MiXCR, applied by TCRdb to the 5' RACE reads, yields one record per CDR3 protein. The table records over 25,000 distinct CDR3 sequences, 21% of them present only once. Sequenced sample: PBMCs or a T cell subset sorted from them (not recorded which). These receptors came from an adult who had mild COVID-19 (a few samples of this study predate the infection). Cell type and time point are not known.

The table lists this clonotype with many counts. V usage is TRBV7-9 and J usage is TRBJ2-2; TRBD2 might be the D (5 bases). The V end was cut by 1 base, the J end by 4 bases, with 7 bases between. The CDR3 length is 14 residues. Germline CDR1 is SEHNR and CDR2 is FQNEAQ (reference sequence). The CDR3 sequence is CASSLVAGTGELFF. CDR3 coding DNA: TGTGCCAGCAGCTTAGTTGCGGGCACCGGGGAGCTGTTTTTT.

This clonotype was recorded many times. V and J are TRBV29-1 and TRBJ2-3; no firm D call. The CDR3 sequence is 10 residues long. Germline values: CDR1 SQVTM, CDR2 ANQGSEA. Trimming stripped 7 bases from V and 8 bases from J, with 10 bases between. This chain's CDR3 is CSARTGTQYF. The CDR3 DNA reads TGCAGCGCGCGGACGGGTACGCAGTATTTT.

This clonotype was seen a single time. The V gene is TRBV4-1, the J gene TRBJ1-2, with unresolved D. The CDR3 length is 13 residues. V was trimmed by 0 bases and J by 7 bases, leaving 9 bases between them. Germline CDR1 and CDR2: MGHRA and YSYEKL. CDR3 protein: CASSQDYSVGYTF. The CDR3 region has the DNA TGCGCCAGCAGCCAAGATTATTCGGTTGGCTACACCTTC.

The genes are TRBV6-5 and TRBJ1-2, with a tentative D call TRBD1 (6 bases). The CDR3 runs 12 residues. The germline V gene encodes CDR1 MNHEY and CDR2 SVGAGI. Trimming pared 8 bases from V and 2 bases from J, leaving 9 bases between. CDR3 region: CASAGQNYGYTF. DNA for the CDR3: TGTGCCAGCGCCGGACAGAACTATGGCTACACCTTC.

This clonotype has a count of ten or more. J is TRBJ2-3 and V is TRBV4-2; 8 nucleotides line up with TRBD2. The germline gives CDR1 LGHNA, CDR2 YNFKEQ. The trim removed 1 base at V and 1 base at J, leaving 7 bases unmatched. This CDR3 comprises 17 residues. CDR3 nucleotide sequence: TGTGCCAGCAGCCAAGTCCCCGGGAGGGCCGGCACAGATACGCAGTATTTT. Translated, it gives CASSQVPGRAGTDTQYF.

The table lists this clonotype with many counts. The gene calls are TRBV7-3 and TRBJ2-1; the D is unclear. This CDR3 region has 13 residues. With 5 bases removed from V and 6 bases from J, the gap between germline ends came to 11 bases. Germline CDR1 SGHTA, CDR2 FQGTGA. In DNA, the CDR3 is TGTGCCAGCAGCCTCGAACGGTCCAATGAGCAGTTCTTC. Its protein is CASSLERSNEQFF. The full variable domain, its missing parts supplied by reference TRBV7-3 and TRBJ2-1, is GAGVSQTPSNKVTEKGKYVELRCDPISGHTALYWYRQSLGQGPEFLIYFQGTGAADDSGLPNDRFFAVRPEGSVSTLKIQRTERGDSAVYLCASSLERSNEQFFGPGTRLTVL.

This clonotype was recorded many times. The chain is built from TRBV7-2 and TRBJ2-5; the D gene is possibly TRBD2 (5 bases). Germline V lookup: CDR1 SGHTA, CDR2 FQGNSA. The V and J ends lost 2 bases and 2 bases respectively, with 9 bases between them. There are 14 residues in the CDR3. The CDR3 bases are TGTGCCAGCAGCTTAATGACGGGACAAGAGACCCAGTACTTC. It translates to CASSLMTGQETQYF. Filled out from reference TRBV7-2 and TRBJ2-5, the complete variable domain reads GAGVSQSPSNKVTEKGKDVELRCDPISGHTALYWYRQSLGQGLEFLIYFQGNSAPDKSGLPSDRFSAERTGGSVSTLTIQRTQQEDSAVYLCASSLMTGQETQYFGPGTRLLVL.

This clonotype was seen ten or more times. V is TRBV5-6 and J is TRBJ2-1; D may correspond to TRBD1 or TRBD2 (5 bases each). The CDR3 has 14 residues. V was shortened by 3 bases and J by 12 bases, with 19 bases between the two germline ends. CDR1 is SGHDT and CDR2 is YYEEEE in the germline V gene. The chain's CDR3 is CASSSEGKGVGQFF. CDR3 bases: TGTGCCAGCAGCTCTGAGGGGAAAGGGGTTGGGCAGTTCTTC.

This clonotype was counted at least ten times. The rearrangement joins TRBV2 to TRBJ1-2; no definite D call. Germline V lookup: CDR1 SNHLY, CDR2 FYNNEI. Trimming took 7 bases from V and 0 from J, leaving 9 bases between them. This CDR3 is 13 amino acids long. CDR3 in amino acids: CASKGLANYGYTF. CDR3 in DNA: TGTGCCAGCAAGGGATTGGCTAACTATGGCTACACCTTC. Together with reference TRBV2 and TRBJ1-2, the CDR3 gives the full variable domain: EPEVTQTPSHQVTQMGQEVILRCVPISNHLYFYWYRQILGQKVEFLVSFYNNEISEKSEIFDDQFSVERPDGSNFTLKIRSTKLEDSAMYFCASKGLANYGYTFGSGTRLTVV.

This clonotype was detected ten times or more. The chain employs TRBV10-3 and TRBJ1-1; D remains ambiguous. Germline assignment: CDR1 ENHRY and CDR2 SYGVKD. The CDR3 is made up of 16 amino acids. Deletions cut 2 bases from V and 1 base from J, with 14 bases between. CDR3 coding DNA: TGTGCCATCAGTGAGGTTAAAGCAGCGGCGAACACTGAAGCTTTCTTT. This translates into CAISEVKAAANTEAFF.

This clonotype was observed many times. The gene calls are TRBV12-3 or TRBV12-4 and TRBJ1-4; D gene uncertain. CDR3 length: 15 residues. V lost 3 bases and J lost 0, with 8 bases in between. CDR3 DNA sequence: TGTGCCAGCAGTTTTCGCCTTGCAACTAATGAAAAACTGTTTTTT. It specifies CASSFRLATNEKLFF.

This clonotype was seen only a few times. The genes are TRBV5-5 and TRBJ1-1; TRBD1 is a possible D gene (5 bases). This CDR3 region has 16 residues. CDR1 SGHKS and CDR2 YYEKEE come from the germline V gene (reference sequence). V lost 0 bases and J lost 0, with 12 bases in between. The CDR3 sequence: CASSLGQNLMNTEAFF. CDR3 in DNA: TGTGCCAGCAGCTTGGGACAGAATCTCATGAACACTGAAGCTTTCTTT.

This clonotype was seen ten or more times. The V gene is TRBV11-2, the J gene TRBJ2-6; TRBD1 or TRBD2 may be the D gene (5 bases each). The CDR3 runs 22 residues. Germline CDR1 is SGHAT and CDR2 is FQNNGV. The V end lost 3 bases, the J end lost 0 bases, and 27 bases lay between the germline ends. For the CDR3, the DNA is TGTGCCAGCAGCTTCGATCTCGGGACCCTCCCGTTTTTATACTCTGGGGCCAACGTCCTGACTTTC. Translation gives CASSFDLGTLPFLYSGANVLTF.

This clonotype was observed at least ten times. This sequence joins TRBV12-3 or TRBV12-4 and TRBJ2-3, with 7 nucleotides matching TRBD1. CDR3 length: 12 residues. Losses at the gene ends were 3 bases for V and 14 bases for J; bases not matched to a gene: 8. The CDR3, as DNA: TGTGCCAGCAGTTTTCCCTCGGGACAGAGGTATTTT. This encodes CASSFPSGQRYF.

Many counts were recorded for this clonotype. This chain joins TRBV5-1 and TRBJ1-2; D may be TRBD1 (6 bases). V was pared by 4 bases and J by 4 bases, with 11 bases between. The CDR3 runs 13 residues. The V gene's germline CDR1 is SGHRS and CDR2 YFSETQ. The chain's CDR3 is CASSLGQIYGYTF. The CDR3 DNA is TGCGCCAGCAGCCTTGGACAGATCTATGGCTACACCTTC.

This clonotype was counted a few times. The chain recombines TRBV20-1 with TRBJ2-1; D may correspond to TRBD1 or TRBD2 (6 bases each). Trimming took off 5 bases at V and 1 base at J, with 18 bases between the two ends. The CDR3 has 16 amino acids. The germline CDR1 and CDR2 sequences are DFQATT and SNEGSKA (reference sequence). The CDR3 bases are TGCAGTGCTCACGAAGGGGGGAGTGGGTCCTACAATGAGCAGTTCTTC. Its protein product is CSAHEGGSGSYNEQFF.

A note on this clonotype: One end of the junction fails to match germline, which may point to a read error. This chain links TRBV12-3 or TRBV12-4 with TRBJ1-2; D perhaps matches TRBD1 (5 bases). The CDR3 extends over 14 amino acids. CDR3 nucleotide sequence: TGTGCCAGCAGTCTGAATTACGGAGTGGGGGGGACCCTCTTC. Protein sequence: CASSLNYGVGGTLF.

This clonotype was seen only a few times. V gene TRBV3-1 combines with J gene TRBJ1-6; D gene ambiguous. Germline-derived CDR1 and CDR2 are LGHDT and YNNKEL (reference sequence). The CDR3 loop spans 15 amino acids. Trimming removed 1 base at V and 5 bases at J, with 9 bases between. CDR3 residues: CASSQAGIHNSPLHF. The CDR3 DNA sequence: TGTGCCAGCAGCCAAGCCGGGATTCATAATTCACCCCTCCACTTT.

This clonotype came up many times. The rearrangement uses TRBV30 and TRBJ1-4; no reliable D call. CDR1 GTSNPN and CDR2 SVGIG come from the germline V gene (reference sequence). V shed 0 bases and J shed 8 bases, with 19 bases lying between them. CDR3 length: 16 amino acids. Here the CDR3 reads CAWSVPMDLSGEKLFF. DNA for the CDR3: TGTGCCTGGAGTGTACCCATGGATCTTTCGGGCGAAAAACTGTTTTTT.

This clonotype was observed at least ten times. The chain uses TRBV29-1 and TRBJ1-5; weak D call: TRBD1 (6 bases). CDR3 length: 13 amino acids. In germline, CDR1 is SQVTM, CDR2 ANQGSEA. V was cut by 4 bases and J by 3 bases, with 10 bases left in between. CDR3: CSVAGQPNQPQHF. For the CDR3, the DNA is TGCAGCGTTGCTGGACAGCCCAATCAGCCCCAGCATTTT.

This clonotype was recorded only once. V and J are TRBV11-2 and TRBJ2-7, with unresolved D. CDR3 size: 14 residues. The germline V and J ends were trimmed by 6 bases and 0 bases, with 12 bases remaining between them. Germline loops: CDR1 SGHAT, CDR2 FQNNGV. CDR3 bases: TGTGCCAGCAGTTCCGATACAAGCTCCTACGAGCAGTACTTC. This sequence encodes CASSSDTSSYEQYF.